These T cell receptor beta chains were read from a single sample in a study of Ad26.COV2.S vaccination and SARS-CoV-2 variants. TCRdb keeps only in-frame clones here, not all; method: immunoSEQ multiplex PCR. The data show about 400,000 clones, 88% seen once. This material consisted of peripheral blood, taken in a trial of Ad26.COV2.S vaccine versus placebo. The receptors here all came from a person aged 18-60 years who received the Ad26.COV2.S COVID-19 vaccine or a placebo. Each CDR3 is given with its conserved first and last residue. The D gene is left open where the match is weak. Some rows have no size entry. The others give once, few or many, or a class for an expanded clone.

TRBJ1-4 | TRBV6-1 | - | once | TGTGCCAGCAGTGAAGCGCTGGAGGGTAATGAAAAACTGTTTTTT | CASSEALEGNEKLFF
TRBJ1-2 | TRBV6-1 | - | - | TGTGCCAGCAGTGAATCACGGGACTATGGCTACACCTTC | CASSESRDYGYTF
TRBJ2-1 | TRBV10-1 | TRBD1 | - | TGCGCCAGCAGTGAATATCGGACAGGGCCTAATGAGCAGTTCTTC | CASSEYRTGPNEQFF
TRBJ2-3 | TRBV7-2 | TRBD2 | - | TGTGCCAGCAGCGCGCTTAGGCCTAGCGGGCTCGATACGCAGTATTTT | CASSALRPSGLDTQYF
TRBJ2-7 | TRBV7-9 | - | - | TGTGCCAGCAGCGAAACTCTGTCCTACGAGCAGTACTTC | CASSETLSYEQYF
TRBJ2-5 | TRBV7-9 | - | - | TGTGCCAGCAGCTTATACCGGCCCAGGGGCGAGACCCAGTACTTC | CASSLYRPRGETQYF
TRBJ2-2 | TRBV19 | - | - | TGTGCCAGTAGTTTATCCGACACTCTGGGGAACACCGGGGAGCTGTTTTTT | CASSLSDTLGNTGELFF
TRBJ1-5 | TRBV25-1 | - | few | TGTGCCAGCAGTGAATATGGGGACGGATTCAATCAGCCCCAGCATTTT | CASSEYGDGFNQPQHF
TRBJ1-2 | TRBV3-1/TRBV3-2 | - | - | TGTGCCAGCAGCCAAGGGTCCCTACTTAACTATGGCTACACCTTC | CASSQGSLLNYGYTF
TRBJ1-1 | TRBV7-9 | TRBD1 | - | TGTGCCAGCAGCGGACCGGACAGGCCGAACACTGAAGCTTTCTTT | CASSGPDRPNTEAFF
TRBJ1-4 | TRBV5-5 | - | - | TGTGCCAGCAGCTTCGGGGGGCCGTATGAAAAACTGTTTTTT | CASSFGGPYEKLFF
TRBJ2-2 | TRBV11-1 | - | few | TGTGCCAGCAGCAACTACCGGGGGAACACCGGGGAGCTGTTTTTT | CASSNYRGNTGELFF
TRBJ1-5 | TRBV6-5 | TRBD1 | once | TGTGCCAGCCACGTCGGGACAGCCAAATCGCCCCAGCATTTT | CASHVGTAKSPQHF
TRBJ2-7 | TRBV27 | - | - | TGTGCCAGCAAAAGTGGTGCCGCCTACGAGCAGTACTTC | CASKSGAAYEQYF
TRBJ1-4 | TRBV4-1 | TRBD1 | - | TGCGCCAGCAGCCAAGTGGCAGGGGGCTGGGAAAAACTGTTTTTT | CASSQVAGGWEKLFF
TRBJ1-2 | TRBV27 | TRBD1 | - | TGTGCCAGCAGTTTTGGGACAGATCTTCGGGGCTACACCTTC | CASSFGTDLRGYTF
TRBJ1-3 | TRBV19 | TRBD1 | - | TGTGCCAGTAGTCCCGACAGGGAATCTGGAAACACCATATATTTT | CASSPDRESGNTIYF
TRBJ2-5 | TRBV29-1 | TRBD2 | - | TGCAGCGTTGAACAGCGGGGGTATAAAGAGACCCAGTACTTC | CSVEQRGYKETQYF
TRBJ2-7 | TRBV29-1 | - | - | TGCAGCGTTGAAGCGGGTATCTCCTACGAGCAGTACTTC | CSVEAGISYEQYF
TRBJ2-5 | TRBV5-6 | TRBD2 | - | TGTGCCAGCAGCTTCAATGAAGCGGGGAAAAGAGAGACCCAGTACTTC | CASSFNEAGKRETQYF
TRBJ1-2 | TRBV4-1 | - | few | TGCGCCAGCAGCCATGGAAGAGGGGGACTTGGCTACACCTTC | CASSHGRGGLGYTF
TRBJ1-2 | TRBV3-1/TRBV3-2 | - | - | TGTGCCAGCAGCCTCAGTTTAGGCCGGGGCCCCTCTAACTATGGCTACACCTTC | CASSLSLGRGPSNYGYTF
TRBJ1-3 | TRBV2 | TRBD1 | few | TGTGCCAGCAGAACAGGGGGAGGAAACACCATATATTTT | CASRTGGGNTIYF
TRBJ2-7 | TRBV19 | - | - | TGTGCCAGTAGTATGGGAGAAGCTCTGGAGAGGGCTAGGGAGCAGTACTTC | CASSMGEALERAREQYF
TRBJ2-1 | TRBV5-1 | TRBD2 | - | TGCGCCAGCAGCTTGGAGGCTAGCGGTTACAATGAGCAGTTCTTC | CASSLEASGYNEQFF
TRBJ2-3 | TRBV9 | - | - | TGTGCCAGCAGCTTGTATGGGAGCATCACAGATACGCAGTATTTT | CASSLYGSITDTQYF
TRBJ1-1 | TRBV5-4 | - | - | TGTGCCAGCAGCCTTCCCCACAGAATCGGGGGCACTGAAGCTTTCTTT | CASSLPHRIGGTEAFF
TRBJ1-3 | TRBV5-1 | - | - | TGCGCCAGCAGCCTCTCCTCTGGAAACACCATATATTTT | CASSLSSGNTIYF
TRBJ2-1 | TRBV6-6 | TRBD1 | once | TGTGCCAGCAGTTTAGGGACAGGGAGGGGGAATGAGCAGTTCTTC | CASSLGTGRGNEQFF
TRBJ1-5 | TRBV5-8 | - | few | TGTGCCAGCAGCTTGTTCCAGAGCAATCAGCCCCAGCATTTT | CASSLFQSNQPQHF
TRBJ2-7 | TRBV4-3 | TRBD1 | once | TGCGCCAGCAGCCAATCACAGGGGGAACCCTACGAGCAGTACTTC | CASSQSQGEPYEQYF
TRBJ2-5 | TRBV6-1 | - | - | TGTGCCAGCAGTGAAGTATTAGACTCCCTTGGGGAGACCCAGTACTTC | CASSEVLDSLGETQYF
TRBJ1-4 | TRBV3-1/TRBV3-2 | - | - | TGTGCCAGCAGCCAAGACCGCAGGGGCCCTGAAAAACTGTTTTTT | CASSQDRRGPEKLFF
TRBJ1-1 | TRBV4-3 | - | once | TGCGCCAGCAGTCAAGCTTGGGGAACTCCCATGAACACTGAAGCTTTCTTT | CASSQAWGTPMNTEAFF
TRBJ2-7 | TRBV7-8 | TRBD2 | - | TGTGCCAGCAGCAGAGGACTAGCGGAATCCTACGAGCAGTACTTC | CASSRGLAESYEQYF
TRBJ2-3 | TRBV12-3/TRBV12-4 | - | - | TGTGCCAGCAGTTTCGCTAGCACAGATACGCAGTATTTT | CASSFASTDTQYF
TRBJ2-6 | TRBV5-1 | - | - | TGCGCCAGCAGCTTGGTTTCAGGATCTGGGGCCAACGTCCTGACTTTC | CASSLVSGSGANVLTF
TRBJ1-5 | TRBV7-6 | TRBD1 | - | TGTGCCAGCAGCCAAATGGGACAGGGCAGGGATCAGCCCCAGCATTTT | CASSQMGQGRDQPQHF
TRBJ1-2 | TRBV19 | TRBD1 | once | TGTGCCAGTAGTACCGAACCCGGACAGGAGATTTCCTATGGCTACACCTTC | CASSTEPGQEISYGYTF
TRBJ2-6 | TRBV5-8 | - | - | TGTGCCAGCAGCCTCCGGTCAGCTGGGGCCAACGTCCTGACTTTC | CASSLRSAGANVLTF
TRBJ1-1 | TRBV10-3 | - | - | TGTGCCATCGGAGAACACGAAAGGGCTTTCTTT | CAIGEHERAFF
TRBJ2-3 | TRBV12-3/TRBV12-4 | - | - | TGTGCCAGCACGCCTTTCCCCGATACGCAGTATTTT | CASTPFPDTQYF
TRBJ2-3 | TRBV29-1 | - | - | TGCAGCGCCAAAAACAGGTTGACAGATACGCAGTATTTT | CSAKNRLTDTQYF
TRBJ2-1 | TRBV6-5 | - | - | TGTGCCAGCAGTTACTCCTCGGAGGGAAGCAATGAGCAGTTCTTC | CASSYSSEGSNEQFF
TRBJ2-1 | TRBV7-2 | - | - | TGTGCCAGCAGCTTAGGTCAAAACAATGAGCAGTTCTTC | CASSLGQNNEQFF
TRBJ2-3 | TRBV7-8 | TRBD2 | - | TGTGCCAGCAGCCCTCGAGCGGGGGGGCAAGATACGCAGTATTTT | CASSPRAGGQDTQYF
TRBJ1-2 | TRBV11-2 | - | - | TGTGCCAGCAGCTTAGATCGGGACGGGTTGAAAAACTATGGCTACACCTTC | CASSLDRDGLKNYGYTF
TRBJ1-2 | TRBV10-3 | - | - | TGTGCCATCAGTGGTGGTGGGGACGGAGCAGGCTACACCTTC | CAISGGGDGAGYTF
TRBJ2-7 | TRBV6-5 | - | - | TGTGCCAGCAGTCCTAGGACCTCCTACGAGCAGTACTTC | CASSPRTSYEQYF
TRBJ1-6 | TRBV10-3 | - | - | TGTGCCATCAGTGAGGGTGAGGTTAATTCACCCCTCCACTTT | CAISEGEVNSPLHF
TRBJ2-7 | TRBV5-1 | TRBD2 | - | TGCGCCAGCAGCCCGGCGGGGGGCGGCTACGAGCAGTACTTC | CASSPAGGGYEQYF
TRBJ1-1 | TRBV6-5 | - | - | TGTGCCAGCACCCTGAACACTGAAGCTTTCTTT | CASTLNTEAFF
TRBJ1-1 | TRBV11-2 | - | - | TGTGCCAGCAGCTTAGGGGCGGTTTGGAACACTGAAGCTTTCTTT | CASSLGAVWNTEAFF
TRBJ2-2 | TRBV7-2 | - | - | TGTGCCAGCAGCCCACAGCCCAGGACCAAGACCGGGGAGCTGTTTTTT | CASSPQPRTKTGELFF
TRBJ2-1 | TRBV15 | - | once | TGTGCCACCAGCAGAGAGGCCGCGATCTCCTACAATGAGCAGTTCTTC | CATSREAAISYNEQFF
TRBJ1-1 | TRBV19 | - | - | TGTGCCAGTAGTATCTCCTTCCCGGGGGAAGCTTTCTTT | CASSISFPGEAFF
TRBJ1-1 | TRBV10-1 | - | many | TGCGCCAGCAGTGAGTGGACGGAGAACACTGAAGCTTTCTTT | CASSEWTENTEAFF
TRBJ2-1 | TRBV7-7 | - | - | TGTGCTAGCAGCGTCTCCCAGGGTCCATTTAATGAGCAGTTCTTC | CASSVSQGPFNEQFF
TRBJ1-1 | TRBV7-9 | - | - | TGTGCCAGCAGACCCCCCGGGGGTGTGTCTGAAGCTTTCTTT | CASRPPGGVSEAFF